Listed below are T cell receptor beta chains from one sample, sequenced in a study of T cells of healthy individuals. TCRdb re-derived calls from the 5' RACE reads in MiXCR, one entry per CDR3 protein. The sample lists about 60,000 distinct CDR3 sequences; under 20% were seen once. The origin of the receptors is a human donor in good health. Each CDR3 is given with its conserved first and last residue. Fields, in order: V gene, D gene, clone size, J gene, CDR3 DNA, CDR3 protein. D genes are given only for firm matches. Clone size appears in some rows only: once, few, many, or a class for an expanded clone.

v_gene: TRBV20-1
d_gene: -
abundance: few
j_gene: TRBJ2-1
CDR3nt: TGCAGTGGCTATCTAGGTGGACGGGGCAATGAGCAGTTCTTC
CDR3aa: CSGYLGGRGNEQFF

v_gene: TRBV4-1
d_gene: -
abundance: -
j_gene: TRBJ1-2
CDR3nt: TGCGCCAGCAGCGACTTAGCAGGGGAGTATGGCTACACCTTC
CDR3aa: CASSDLAGEYGYTF

v_gene: TRBV29-1
d_gene: -
abundance: many
j_gene: TRBJ1-1
CDR3nt: TGCAGCGTTAGACCAGGGAACACTGAAGCTTTCTTT
CDR3aa: CSVRPGNTEAFF

v_gene: TRBV7-9
d_gene: -
abundance: few
j_gene: TRBJ2-3
CDR3nt: TGTGCCAGCAGCCCCGACATCGACCCCACAGATACGCAGTATTTT
CDR3aa: CASSPDIDPTDTQYF

v_gene: TRBV28
d_gene: TRBD2
abundance: few
j_gene: TRBJ2-7
CDR3nt: TGTGCCATCACGGGGGGGAAAGACTTCTACGAGCAGTACTTC
CDR3aa: CAITGGKDFYEQYF

v_gene: TRBV4-2
d_gene: -
abundance: few
j_gene: TRBJ1-3
CDR3nt: TGTGCCAGCAGCCAAGAACAAGGGACGCCACGCGATGCTGGAAACACCATATATTTT
CDR3aa: CASSQEQGTPRDAGNTIYF

v_gene: TRBV29-1
d_gene: -
abundance: many
j_gene: TRBJ1-2
CDR3nt: TGCAGCGTTGAAGACACCACTCGCTATGGCTACACCTTC
CDR3aa: CSVEDTTRYGYTF

v_gene: TRBV11-2
d_gene: -
abundance: many
j_gene: TRBJ2-3
CDR3nt: TGTGCCAGCAGCCTACTGGCCCTCGTTTCCACAGATACGCAGTATTTT
CDR3aa: CASSLLALVSTDTQYF

v_gene: TRBV2
d_gene: -
abundance: -
j_gene: TRBJ2-7
CDR3nt: TGTGCCAGCAGTGAATGGCTTCGGGAGCAGTACTTC
CDR3aa: CASSEWLREQYF

v_gene: TRBV7-2
d_gene: -
abundance: few
j_gene: TRBJ2-3
CDR3nt: TGTGCCAGCAGCTTTAGGGCTAGCGGCACAGATACGCAGTATTTT
CDR3aa: CASSFRASGTDTQYF

v_gene: TRBV12-3/TRBV12-4
d_gene: TRBD2
abundance: many
j_gene: TRBJ2-1
CDR3nt: TGTGCCAGCAGTCCTGGCGGGAGTTCCTACAATGAGCAGTTCTTC
CDR3aa: CASSPGGSSYNEQFF

v_gene: TRBV2
d_gene: TRBD2
abundance: -
j_gene: TRBJ2-5
CDR3nt: TGTGCCAGCAGGAGGACGGCAGGGAGGGCAGAGACCCAGTACTTC
CDR3aa: CASRRTAGRAETQYF

v_gene: TRBV6-5
d_gene: -
abundance: many
j_gene: TRBJ2-2
CDR3nt: TGTGCCAGCAGTTACAGGCGAGCGAACACCGGGGAGCTGTTTTTT
CDR3aa: CASSYRRANTGELFF

v_gene: TRBV4-1
d_gene: -
abundance: few
j_gene: TRBJ1-1
CDR3nt: TGCGCCAGCAGCCAAGATTCGGGGACATCTCCCATGAACACTGAAGCTTTCTTT
CDR3aa: CASSQDSGTSPMNTEAFF

v_gene: TRBV5-1
d_gene: TRBD2
abundance: few
j_gene: TRBJ2-3
CDR3nt: TGCGCCAGCAGCCCGGGACTAGCGGGGACGGTCGCAGATACGCAGTATTTT
CDR3aa: CASSPGLAGTVADTQYF